This T cell receptor beta chain was identified in a study of molecular identifiers for immune sequencing clone quantification. MiXCR, run by TCRdb on the PCR reads, gives a single entry per CDR3 protein. Counted here are approximately 670,000 distinct CDR3 sequences, approximately 20% occurring once; the ten biggest clones make up roughly 0.9%. Trimming removed 4 bases from V and 4 bases from J; junction bases left unmatched: 5. The CDR3 covers 14 residues. Germline V gene lookup returns CDR1 SGHRS and CDR2 YFSETQ. Naive CD8 T cells were sorted as CD8+CD4-CCR7+CD45RA+. This clonotype was recorded many times.

Sample: naive CD8+ T cells from blood, with Jurkat cell RNA spiked in. Subset given: FACS-sorted CD8+CD4-CCR7+CD45RA+ naive T cells. The clonotype was recovered from a human donor in good health. Some libraries in this study had Jurkat cell RNA spiked in. The rearrangement joins TRBV5-1 to TRBJ1-1, with 9 bases fitting TRBD1. The CDR3 is CASSGGQGITEAFF. The CDR3 DNA is TGCGCCAGCAGCGGAGGACAGGGGATCACTGAAGCTTTCTTT.